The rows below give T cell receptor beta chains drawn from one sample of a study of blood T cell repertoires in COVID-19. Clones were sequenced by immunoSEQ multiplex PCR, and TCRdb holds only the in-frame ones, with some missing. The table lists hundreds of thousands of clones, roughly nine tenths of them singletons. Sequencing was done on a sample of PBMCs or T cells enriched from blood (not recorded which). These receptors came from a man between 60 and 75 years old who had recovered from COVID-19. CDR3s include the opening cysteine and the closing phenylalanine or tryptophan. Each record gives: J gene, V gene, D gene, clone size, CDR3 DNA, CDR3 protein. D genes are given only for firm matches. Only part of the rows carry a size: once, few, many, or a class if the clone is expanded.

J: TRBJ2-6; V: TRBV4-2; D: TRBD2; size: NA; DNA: TGTGCCAGCAGCCAAGATCGCGGGGGGCCTTACGGGGCCAACGTCCTGACTTTC; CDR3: CASSQDRGGPYGANVLTF
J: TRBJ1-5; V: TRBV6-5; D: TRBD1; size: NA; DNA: TGTGCCAGCAGGCGACAGGGGTACCAGCCCCAGCATTTT; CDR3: CASRRQGYQPQHF
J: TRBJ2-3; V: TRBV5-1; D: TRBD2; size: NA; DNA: TGCGCCAGCAGCTTGGGGCTGGCGGGGGGGGAAGATACGCAGTATTTT; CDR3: CASSLGLAGGEDTQYF
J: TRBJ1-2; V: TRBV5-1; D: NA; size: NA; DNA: TGCGCCAGCAGCTTGGGACAGTCTAACTATGGCTACACCTTC; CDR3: CASSLGQSNYGYTF
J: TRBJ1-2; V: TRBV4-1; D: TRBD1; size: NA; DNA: TGCGCCAGCAGCCAAATTTGGACAGGGTCTAACTATGGCTACACCTTC; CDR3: CASSQIWTGSNYGYTF
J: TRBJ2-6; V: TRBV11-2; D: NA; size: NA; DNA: TGTGCCAGCAGCTTAAGGAGCTCTGGGGCCAACGTCCTGACTTTC; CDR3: CASSLRSSGANVLTF
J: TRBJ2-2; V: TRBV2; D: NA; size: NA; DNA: TGTGCCAGCTACAGGGCGGAGGCTACCGGGGAGCTGTTTTTT; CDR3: CASYRAEATGELFF
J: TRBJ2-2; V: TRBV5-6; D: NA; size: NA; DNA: TGTGCCAGCAGCTTGGGTGGGGGCGCGTTCGGGGAGCTGTTTTTT; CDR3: CASSLGGGAFGELFF
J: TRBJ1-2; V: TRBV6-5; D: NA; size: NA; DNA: TGTGCCAGCAGTTCCAACGTCGGTTATGGCTACACCTTC; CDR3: CASSSNVGYGYTF
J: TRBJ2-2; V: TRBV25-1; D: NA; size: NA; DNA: TGTGCCAGCAGCGCCACAGGGCCCCTTGTTTTGGGGGAGCTGTTTTTT; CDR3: CASSATGPLVLGELFF
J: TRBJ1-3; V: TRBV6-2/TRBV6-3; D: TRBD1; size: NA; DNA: TGTGCCAGCAGTAAACCGGGACAGGGCTTCTCTGGAAACACCATATATTTT; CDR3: CASSKPGQGFSGNTIYF
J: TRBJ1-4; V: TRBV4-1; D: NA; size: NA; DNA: TGCGCCAGCAGCCAAGGGGTCGGGGAAAAACTGTTTTTT; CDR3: CASSQGVGEKLFF
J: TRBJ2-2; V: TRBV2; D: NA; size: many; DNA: TGTGCCAGCAGTCTCCTACTTCCCTCGAACACCGGGGAGCTGTTTTTT; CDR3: CASSLLLPSNTGELFF
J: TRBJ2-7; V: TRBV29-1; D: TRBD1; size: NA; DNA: TGCAGCGCCGGGACAGGGTTGTACGAGCAGTACTTC; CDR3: CSAGTGLYEQYF
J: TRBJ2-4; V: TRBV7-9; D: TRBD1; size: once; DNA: TGTGCCAGCAGCCATGGTGGGGGGACAGGGGTAGCCAAAAACATTCAGTACTTC; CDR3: CASSHGGGTGVAKNIQYF
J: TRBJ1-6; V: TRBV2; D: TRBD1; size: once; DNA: TGTGCCAGCGACAGGGGAAGGGGTAATTCACCCCTCCACTTT; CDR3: CASDRGRGNSPLHF
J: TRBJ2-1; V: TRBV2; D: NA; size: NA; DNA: TGTGCCAGAGCCAAACCGGGGACTCCTCGCTACAATGAGCAGTTCTTC; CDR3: CARAKPGTPRYNEQFF
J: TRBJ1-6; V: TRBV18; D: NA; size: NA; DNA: TGTGCCAGCCACTTAGACAGGACGGTGTCACCCCTCCACTTT; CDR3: CASHLDRTVSPLHF
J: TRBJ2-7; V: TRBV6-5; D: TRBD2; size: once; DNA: TGTGCCAGCAGTTCCCGGGGGGGCCCGGGGGAGCAGTACTTC; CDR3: CASSSRGGPGEQYF
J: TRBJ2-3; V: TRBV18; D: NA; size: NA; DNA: TGTGCCAGCTCACCTCAACTAGCCCTTGGCACAGATACGCAGTATTTT; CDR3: CASSPQLALGTDTQYF
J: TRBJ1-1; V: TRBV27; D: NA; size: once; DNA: TGTGCCAGCAGTTTTAGGGGGAACACTGAAGCTTTCTTT; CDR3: CASSFRGNTEAFF
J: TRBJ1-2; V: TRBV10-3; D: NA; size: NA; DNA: TGTGCCATCCTAGGGACTCTCGAAACCCCCGGCTACACCTTC; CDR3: CAILGTLETPGYTF
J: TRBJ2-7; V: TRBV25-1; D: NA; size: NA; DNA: TGTGCCAGCAGAGGGGCAGGGTCCTACGAGCAGTACTTC; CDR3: CASRGAGSYEQYF
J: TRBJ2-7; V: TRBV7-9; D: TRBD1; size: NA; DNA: TGTGCCAGCAGCACGGGGACAGGGGGGCAGTACTTC; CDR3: CASSTGTGGQYF
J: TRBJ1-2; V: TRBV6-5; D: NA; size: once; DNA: TGTGCCAGCAGACTGACAGGAACAAATGGCTACACCTTC; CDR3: CASRLTGTNGYTF
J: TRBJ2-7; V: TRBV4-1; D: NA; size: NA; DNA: TGCGCCAGCAGCCAACATACTAGGGACGAGCAGTACTTC; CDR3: CASSQHTRDEQYF
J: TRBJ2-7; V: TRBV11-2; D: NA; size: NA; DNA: TGTGCCAGCAGCTTAAGCGGAGGGCCCTACGAGCAGTACTTC; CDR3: CASSLSGGPYEQYF
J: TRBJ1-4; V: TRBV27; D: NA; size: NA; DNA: TGTGCCAGCAGCCACAGGGCGTTTAATGAAAAACTGTTTTTT; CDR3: CASSHRAFNEKLFF
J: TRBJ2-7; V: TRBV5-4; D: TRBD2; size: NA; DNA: TGTGCCAGCAGCGGCGGGGGGTCCTCCTACGAGCAGTACTTC; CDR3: CASSGGGSSYEQYF
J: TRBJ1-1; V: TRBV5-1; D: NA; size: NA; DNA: TGCGCCAGCAGCTTACAACAGCCGAACACTGAAGCTTTCTTT; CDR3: CASSLQQPNTEAFF
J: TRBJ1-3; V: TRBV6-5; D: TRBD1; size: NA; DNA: TGTGCCAGCAGTAAGGGACAGGGGCCGGGAAACACCATATATTTT; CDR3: CASSKGQGPGNTIYF
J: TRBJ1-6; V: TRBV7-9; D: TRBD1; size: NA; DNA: TGTGCCAGCAGTTCCGGGACAGGCAATTCACCCCTCCACTTT; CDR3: CASSSGTGNSPLHF
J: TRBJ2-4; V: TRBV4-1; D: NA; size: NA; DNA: TGCGCCAGCAGCCAGCTAATCCGACTATTTCAGTACTTC; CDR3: CASSQLIRLFQYF
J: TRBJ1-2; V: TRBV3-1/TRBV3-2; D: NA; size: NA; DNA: TGTGCCAGCAGCCAAGAAAAAGGGGCTGCCGGCTACACCTTC; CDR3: CASSQEKGAAGYTF
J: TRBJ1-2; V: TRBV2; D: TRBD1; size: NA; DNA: TGTGCCAGCAGTGACTCGCAGGGGGCTTATGGCTACACCTTC; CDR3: CASSDSQGAYGYTF
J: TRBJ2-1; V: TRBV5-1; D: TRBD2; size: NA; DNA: TGCGCCAGCAGCTTGGCGGGACTAGCGGGCGAGCAGTTCTTC; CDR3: CASSLAGLAGEQFF
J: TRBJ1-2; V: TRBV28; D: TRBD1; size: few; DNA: TGTGCCAGCACCCACGGGACAGAGGTTCCCCTTGCTAACTATGGCTACACCTTC; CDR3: CASTHGTEVPLANYGYTF
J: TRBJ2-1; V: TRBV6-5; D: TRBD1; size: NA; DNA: TGTGCCAGCAGTTACTCCGGACAGGGGTTTTACAATGAGCAGTTCTTC; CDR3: CASSYSGQGFYNEQFF
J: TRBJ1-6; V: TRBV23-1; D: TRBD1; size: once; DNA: TGCGCCAGCAGTCAAGACAGGGTGATGGATTCACCCCTCCACTTT; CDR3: CASSQDRVMDSPLHF
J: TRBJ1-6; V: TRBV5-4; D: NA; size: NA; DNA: TGTGCCAGCAGCTCAGGGATTCGAGATAATTCACCCCTCCACTTT; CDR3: CASSSGIRDNSPLHF
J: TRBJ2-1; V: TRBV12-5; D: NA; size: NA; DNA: TGTGCTAGTGGTTTGGCCCCTCCGGGGCAGTTCTTC; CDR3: CASGLAPPGQFF
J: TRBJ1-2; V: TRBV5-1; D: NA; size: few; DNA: TGCGCCAGCAGCTTGCACGGGTATGGCTACACCTTC; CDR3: CASSLHGYGYTF